A selection of T cell receptor beta chains follows, all from one sample in a study of cytomegalovirus exposure and HLA in healthy donors. Produced via immunoSEQ multiplex PCR; TCRdb's table is partial and in-frame only. The repertoire includes 100,000 to 150,000 clones, 72% of them detected once, and under 5.5% sits in the top ten. Sequenced sample: PBMCs. The receptors originated from a man aged 45-65 years in good health and CMV-seropositive. The CDR3 runs from the conserved cysteine through the conserved F or W. Each record gives: J gene, clone size, CDR3 length, V gene, D gene, CDR3 protein, CDR3 DNA. The D gene is left open where the match is weak. The size field is filled for only some rows; it gives once, few, many or a size class.

j_gene: TRBJ2-7
abundance: NA
len: 15
v_gene: TRBV28
d_gene: TRBD1
CDR3aa: CASSLTGAPVYEQYF
CDR3nt: TGTGCCAGCAGTTTAACAGGGGCTCCCGTCTACGAGCAGTACTTC

j_gene: TRBJ1-2
abundance: NA
len: 16
v_gene: TRBV5-4
d_gene: TRBD1
CDR3aa: CASSSSSGQGYYGYTF
CDR3nt: TGTGCCAGCAGCTCCTCATCGGGACAGGGATACTATGGCTACACCTTC

j_gene: TRBJ1-5
abundance: NA
len: 15
v_gene: TRBV6-5
d_gene: NA
CDR3aa: CASSAGLNSNQPQHF
CDR3nt: TGTGCCAGCAGTGCGGGGCTAAATAGCAATCAGCCCCAGCATTTT

j_gene: TRBJ1-2
abundance: NA
len: 14
v_gene: TRBV5-6
d_gene: TRBD1
CDR3aa: CASSKQGANYGYTF
CDR3nt: TGTGCCAGCAGCAAACAGGGGGCTAACTATGGCTACACCTTC

j_gene: TRBJ1-1
abundance: NA
len: 15
v_gene: TRBV18
d_gene: NA
CDR3aa: CASSQETGGNTEAFF
CDR3nt: TGTGCCAGCTCACAAGAGACCGGGGGAAACACTGAAGCTTTCTTT

j_gene: TRBJ1-1
abundance: few
len: 14
v_gene: TRBV6-1
d_gene: NA
CDR3aa: CASRRSDPNTEAFF
CDR3nt: TGTGCCAGCAGGAGAAGCGACCCGAACACTGAAGCTTTCTTT

j_gene: TRBJ2-6
abundance: NA
len: 15
v_gene: TRBV5-1
d_gene: NA
CDR3aa: CASTQGSSGANVLTF
CDR3nt: TGCGCCAGCACCCAGGGGAGCTCTGGGGCCAACGTCCTGACTTTC

j_gene: TRBJ1-1
abundance: few
len: 15
v_gene: TRBV7-9
d_gene: TRBD1
CDR3aa: CASSARGQLNTEAFF
CDR3nt: TGTGCCAGCAGCGCCCGGGGACAGTTGAACACTGAAGCTTTCTTT

j_gene: TRBJ1-2
abundance: once
len: 14
v_gene: TRBV2
d_gene: TRBD1
CDR3aa: CASSPPGQVYGYTF
CDR3nt: TGTGCCAGCAGTCCACCGGGACAGGTCTATGGCTACACCTTC

j_gene: TRBJ2-3
abundance: once
len: 15
v_gene: TRBV7-2
d_gene: TRBD1
CDR3aa: CASSPGQFWGDTQYF
CDR3nt: TGTGCCAGCAGCCCGGGACAGTTCTGGGGAGATACGCAGTATTTT

j_gene: TRBJ1-1
abundance: NA
len: 11
v_gene: TRBV20-1
d_gene: TRBD1
CDR3aa: CRGTANTEAFF
CDR3nt: TGCAGAGGGACAGCGAACACTGAAGCTTTCTTT

j_gene: TRBJ1-1
abundance: few
len: 14
v_gene: TRBV6-6
d_gene: TRBD1
CDR3aa: CASSIGQGYTEAFF
CDR3nt: TGTGCCAGCAGCATTGGACAGGGGTACACTGAAGCTTTCTTT

j_gene: TRBJ1-6
abundance: few
len: 16
v_gene: TRBV6-5
d_gene: NA
CDR3aa: CASSYSAGDSNSPLHF
CDR3nt: TGTGCCAGCAGTTACTCGGCAGGTGACAGTAATTCACCCCTCCACTTT

j_gene: TRBJ1-2
abundance: NA
len: 13
v_gene: TRBV6-1
d_gene: TRBD1
CDR3aa: CASSLQGGYGYTF
CDR3nt: TGTGCCAGCAGTTTACAGGGGGGCTATGGCTACACCTTC

j_gene: TRBJ1-2
abundance: NA
len: 13
v_gene: TRBV5-5
d_gene: TRBD1
CDR3aa: CASSPDRGYGYTF
CDR3nt: TGTGCCAGCAGCCCCGACAGGGGCTATGGCTACACCTTC

j_gene: TRBJ2-4
abundance: NA
len: 18
v_gene: TRBV4-1
d_gene: TRBD2
CDR3aa: CASSQGLAGGLAKNIQYF
CDR3nt: TGCGCCAGCAGCCAAGGTTTAGCGGGAGGTCTAGCCAAAAACATTCAGTACTTC

j_gene: TRBJ2-3
abundance: NA
len: 16
v_gene: TRBV7-2
d_gene: NA
CDR3aa: CASSFPAETSTDTQYF
CDR3nt: TGTGCCAGCAGCTTTCCAGCGGAAACTAGCACAGATACGCAGTATTTT

j_gene: TRBJ2-7
abundance: NA
len: 14
v_gene: TRBV19
d_gene: NA
CDR3aa: CASSIGGKGGEQYF
CDR3nt: TGTGCCAGTAGTATAGGAGGGAAAGGCGGCGAGCAGTACTTC

j_gene: TRBJ1-6
abundance: NA
len: 15
v_gene: TRBV6-1
d_gene: TRBD1
CDR3aa: CASKITGTVDSPLHF
CDR3nt: TGTGCCAGCAAGATTACCGGGACAGTGGATTCACCCCTCCACTTT

j_gene: TRBJ2-7
abundance: NA
len: 16
v_gene: TRBV6-1
d_gene: NA
CDR3aa: CASSEEWTESSYEQYF
CDR3nt: TGTGCCAGCAGTGAAGAATGGACAGAGAGCTCCTACGAGCAGTACTTC

j_gene: TRBJ2-7
abundance: NA
len: 16
v_gene: TRBV28
d_gene: TRBD2
CDR3aa: CASSNNGLAGVSEQYF
CDR3nt: TGTGCCAGCAGCAACAACGGACTAGCGGGAGTTTCCGAGCAGTACTTC

j_gene: TRBJ1-2
abundance: once
len: 14
v_gene: TRBV6-6
d_gene: TRBD1
CDR3aa: CASNPLAGGRGYTF
CDR3nt: TGTGCCAGCAACCCCCTCGCAGGGGGCCGTGGCTACACCTTC

j_gene: TRBJ2-5
abundance: NA
len: 14
v_gene: TRBV5-5
d_gene: TRBD1
CDR3aa: CASSPYDREETQYF
CDR3nt: TGTGCCAGCAGCCCGTACGACAGGGAGGAGACCCAGTACTTC

j_gene: TRBJ1-1
abundance: NA
len: 16
v_gene: TRBV5-1
d_gene: NA
CDR3aa: CASSFAWTDVNTEAFF
CDR3nt: TGCGCCAGCAGCTTTGCATGGACAGACGTGAACACTGAAGCTTTCTTT

j_gene: TRBJ1-2
abundance: NA
len: 15
v_gene: TRBV6-5
d_gene: NA
CDR3aa: CASSYSRQNNYGYTF
CDR3nt: TGTGCCAGCAGTTATTCGAGACAGAATAACTATGGCTACACCTTC

j_gene: TRBJ2-6
abundance: NA
len: 17
v_gene: TRBV15
d_gene: NA
CDR3aa: CATSRVGDYSGANVLTF
CDR3nt: TGTGCCACCAGCAGAGTAGGTGACTACTCTGGGGCCAACGTCCTGACTTTC

j_gene: TRBJ1-1
abundance: NA
len: 14
v_gene: TRBV11-3
d_gene: NA
CDR3aa: CASSLYRESPEAFF
CDR3nt: TGTGCCAGCAGCTTATACCGGGAAAGCCCTGAAGCTTTCTTT

j_gene: TRBJ1-2
abundance: NA
len: 10
v_gene: TRBV20-1
d_gene: NA
CDR3aa: CSATPRGYTF
CDR3nt: TGCAGTGCGACTCCTCGAGGCTACACCTTC

j_gene: TRBJ2-2
abundance: NA
len: 16
v_gene: TRBV5-1
d_gene: NA
CDR3aa: CASSLLADANTGELFF
CDR3nt: TGCGCCAGCAGCTTGTTAGCTGATGCGAACACCGGGGAGCTGTTTTTT

j_gene: TRBJ2-5
abundance: NA
len: 15
v_gene: TRBV27
d_gene: TRBD1
CDR3aa: CASSLSGQGAKTQYF
CDR3nt: TGTGCCAGCAGTTTATCGGGACAGGGGGCGAAGACCCAGTACTTC

j_gene: TRBJ2-3
abundance: NA
len: 14
v_gene: TRBV7-6
d_gene: TRBD1
CDR3aa: CASSSGQGTDTQYF
CDR3nt: TGTGCCAGCAGCTCCGGACAGGGTACAGATACGCAGTATTTT

j_gene: TRBJ1-5
abundance: NA
len: 14
v_gene: TRBV7-9
d_gene: NA
CDR3aa: CASSLLGSNQPQHF
CDR3nt: TGTGCCAGCAGCTTATTGGGCAGCAATCAGCCCCAGCATTTT

j_gene: TRBJ2-1
abundance: NA
len: 16
v_gene: TRBV19
d_gene: NA
CDR3aa: CASSNGQGLSYNEQFF
CDR3nt: TGTGCCAGTAGCAATGGGCAGGGGCTTTCCTACAATGAGCAGTTCTTC

j_gene: TRBJ2-4
abundance: NA
len: 15
v_gene: TRBV9
d_gene: TRBD1
CDR3aa: CASSVGTGVQNIQYF
CDR3nt: TGTGCCAGCAGCGTAGGGACAGGGGTACAAAACATTCAGTACTTC

j_gene: TRBJ2-5
abundance: NA
len: 15
v_gene: TRBV5-4
d_gene: TRBD2
CDR3aa: CASSRSGGAVETQYF
CDR3nt: TGTGCCAGCAGCCGTAGCGGGGGGGCAGTGGAGACCCAGTACTTC

j_gene: TRBJ1-1
abundance: NA
len: 14
v_gene: TRBV5-1
d_gene: TRBD1
CDR3aa: CASSDDRGITEAFF
CDR3nt: TGCGCCAGCAGCGACGACAGGGGGATCACTGAAGCTTTCTTT

j_gene: TRBJ2-2
abundance: few
len: 15
v_gene: TRBV7-3
d_gene: TRBD2
CDR3aa: CASRPGGSGTGELFF
CDR3nt: TGTGCCAGCCGCCCGGGGGGGAGCGGGACCGGGGAGCTGTTTTTT

j_gene: TRBJ1-5
abundance: NA
len: 14
v_gene: TRBV7-9
d_gene: NA
CDR3aa: CASSLSGGNQPQHF
CDR3nt: TGTGCCAGCAGCTTATCCGGGGGCAATCAGCCCCAGCATTTT

j_gene: TRBJ2-1
abundance: NA
len: 14
v_gene: TRBV5-1
d_gene: TRBD2
CDR3aa: CASSPSGGVNEQFF
CDR3nt: TGCGCCAGCAGTCCTAGCGGGGGAGTTAATGAGCAGTTCTTC

j_gene: TRBJ2-5
abundance: NA
len: 14
v_gene: TRBV7-9
d_gene: NA
CDR3aa: CASSFRTEQETQYF
CDR3nt: TGTGCCAGCAGCTTCCGGACAGAACAAGAGACCCAGTACTTC

j_gene: TRBJ1-5
abundance: NA
len: 16
v_gene: TRBV2
d_gene: TRBD1
CDR3aa: CASSASPGGSNQPQHF
CDR3nt: TGTGCCAGCAGTGCGAGCCCAGGGGGCAGCAATCAGCCCCAGCATTTT

j_gene: TRBJ2-1
abundance: NA
len: 20
v_gene: TRBV19
d_gene: TRBD2
CDR3aa: CASSIFDLSGRGISYNEQFF
CDR3nt: TGTGCCAGTAGTATTTTCGATCTTAGCGGGAGGGGGATATCCTACAATGAGCAGTTCTTC

j_gene: TRBJ2-2
abundance: NA
len: 18
v_gene: TRBV5-1
d_gene: NA
CDR3aa: CASSSKPPLGRGTGELFF
CDR3nt: TGCGCCAGCAGCTCTAAACCCCCATTAGGCAGGGGCACCGGGGAGCTGTTTTTT

j_gene: TRBJ1-3
abundance: NA
len: 16
v_gene: TRBV19
d_gene: NA
CDR3aa: CASRPATEYSGNTIYF
CDR3nt: TGTGCCAGTAGGCCCGCGACGGAGTACTCTGGAAACACCATATATTTT

j_gene: TRBJ1-1
abundance: NA
len: 15
v_gene: TRBV5-1
d_gene: TRBD1
CDR3aa: CASSLGTGVNTEAFF
CDR3nt: TGCGCCAGCAGCTTGGGGACAGGGGTGAACACTGAAGCTTTCTTT

j_gene: TRBJ2-5
abundance: NA
len: 14
v_gene: TRBV28
d_gene: TRBD2
CDR3aa: CASTPGGGRETQYF
CDR3nt: TGTGCCAGCACCCCCGGGGGGGGCAGAGAGACCCAGTACTTC

j_gene: TRBJ1-4
abundance: few
len: 17
v_gene: TRBV5-1
d_gene: TRBD1
CDR3aa: CASSFSGTGGGGEKLFF
CDR3nt: TGCGCCAGCAGCTTCTCCGGGACAGGGGGTGGTGGTGAAAAACTGTTTTTT

j_gene: TRBJ2-3
abundance: NA
len: 15
v_gene: TRBV19
d_gene: TRBD2
CDR3aa: CASSGLAGLTDTQYF
CDR3nt: TGTGCCAGTAGTGGGCTAGCGGGTTTGACAGATACGCAGTATTTT

j_gene: TRBJ2-2
abundance: few
len: 15
v_gene: TRBV29-1
d_gene: TRBD1
CDR3aa: CSVGEGAMNTGELFF
CDR3nt: TGCAGCGTTGGAGAGGGGGCAATGAACACCGGGGAGCTGTTTTTT

j_gene: TRBJ1-1
abundance: NA
len: 16
v_gene: TRBV5-1
d_gene: NA
CDR3aa: CASSPAPSSGATEAFF
CDR3nt: TGCGCCAGCAGCCCGGCCCCCTCGTCAGGGGCTACTGAAGCTTTCTTT

j_gene: TRBJ2-7
abundance: NA
len: 14
v_gene: TRBV7-2
d_gene: NA
CDR3aa: CASSLARDSSEQYF
CDR3nt: TGTGCCAGCAGCTTGGCCAGGGATTCTTCCGAGCAGTACTTC